Listed here are 7 T cell receptor beta chains from one sample, sequenced in a study of T cells after yellow fever vaccination. One entry per CDR3 protein results from TCRdb running MiXCR on the 5' RACE reads. The sample has 230,000 or so distinct CDR3 sequences, about 3.9% seen once. This specimen consisted of PBMCs, obtained 15 days after the yellow fever booster vaccination. The receptors derive from a man aged 18 to 30 who received the YFV17D yellow fever vaccine.

Ten or more counts support this clonotype. The chain joins TRBV6-6 to TRBJ1-3; D not certain. The CDR3 is made up of 12 amino acids. CDR1 and CDR2 from the germline V gene are MNHNY and SVGAGI (reference sequence). V was clipped by 2 bases and J by 9 bases, with 8 bases between them. The chain's CDR3 is CASSYNAPTIYF. CDR3 DNA sequence: TGTGCCAGCAGTTACAATGCCCCCACCATATATTTT.

This clonotype appeared many times. This chain uses TRBV12-3 or TRBV12-4 with TRBJ1-3; no clear D gene. CDR3 length: 12 amino acids. Trimming left V 4 bases short and J 5 bases short, with 6 bases between. CDR3 bases: TGTGCCAGCAGTTCCGGCCGAAACACCATATATTTT. Protein: CASSSGRNTIYF.

The sample holds many counts of this clonotype. The chain links TRBV7-2 to TRBJ2-7; D is tentatively TRBD1 or TRBD2 (5 bases each). The germline CDR1 and CDR2 sequences are SGHTA and FQGNSA. Trimming removed 5 bases from V and 6 bases from J, with 11 bases in between. The CDR3 runs 12 residues. CDR3 amino acids: CASSPWDGEQYF. The CDR3 DNA follows: TGTGCCAGCAGCCCCTGGGACGGCGAGCAGTACTTC.

Points on this clonotype: This may be a read error, as it is one base from a much larger clone. V gene TRBV7-6 combines with J gene TRBJ2-2; a possible D gene is TRBD1 (6 bases). From germline, CDR1 is SGHVS and CDR2 FNYEAQ. The CDR3 is 16 residues long. CDR3 coding DNA: TGTGCCAGCAGCTTAGAGCAGGGGTCGAAGACCGGGGAGCTGTTTTTT. It translates to CASSLEQGSKTGELFF.

This clonotype was recorded many times. This rearrangement joins TRBV5-4 to TRBJ2-2, with D perhaps TRBD2 (6 bases). CDR1 is SGHNT and CDR2 is YYREEE in the germline V gene (reference sequence). This CDR3 has 17 residues. V lost 4 bases and J 8 bases, leaving 24 bases between the germline ends. CDR3 bases: TGTGCCAGCAGCCCGCGGGACCCGAGGGGCGCGGTGGGGGAGCTGTTTTTT. The encoded protein is CASSPRDPRGAVGELFF.

This clonotype was counted at least ten times. This rearrangement joins TRBV19 to TRBJ1-2; no firm D call. This CDR3 is built from 13 residues. Trimming removed 5 bases from V and 4 bases from J, with 11 bases in between. Germline V gene data show CDR1 as LNHDA and CDR2 as SQIVND (reference sequence). CDR3 sequence (DNA): TGTGCCAGTAGTCCGTGGGGAACCTATGGCTACACCTTC. Amino acid sequence: CASSPWGTYGYTF. The variable domain in full, with the rest retrieved from reference TRBV19 and TRBJ1-2, is DGGITQSPKYLFRKEGQNVTLSCEQNLNHDAMYWYRQDPGQGLRLIYYSQIVNDFQKGDIAEGYSVSREKKESFPLTVTSAQKNPTAFYLCASSPWGTYGYTFGSGTRLTVV.

A remark on this clonotype: Being one base from a much bigger clone, this may be a read error. The chain carries TRBV7-2 and TRBJ2-1, with unresolved D. Germline V gene sequence: CDR1 SGHTA, CDR2 FQGNSA. The CDR3 contains 13 residues. Trimming removed 8 bases at V and 8 bases at J, with 16 bases between. The DNA for the CDR3 is TGTGCCAGCTTAATAACCACTCGGGATGAGCAGTTCTTC. Encoded protein: CASLITTRDEQFF.